This passage covers 22 T cell receptor beta chains from one sample sequenced in a study of T-cell reconstitution after alpha-beta-depleted transplantation in children. Unique molecular identifiers were used in preparing the TCRbeta library. TCRdb itself ran the PCR reads through MiXCR, one entry per CDR3 protein. The sample lists more than 150,000 distinct CDR3 sequences; roughly 14% were seen once. Material: PBMCs from the stem cell graft donor, obtained from the stem cell graft. These receptors were collected from a human donor who donated a stem cell graft to a child with acute lymphoblastic leukemia.

This clonotype was picked up many times. The gene calls are TRBV12-3 or TRBV12-4 and TRBJ1-1; 7 nucleotides align to TRBD1. This CDR3 contains 17 residues. Losses at the gene ends were 7 bases for V and 0 bases for J; bases not matched to a gene: 14. The CDR3, as DNA: TGTGCCAGCATTCCCGCTTCTGCAGGGGGGATGAACACTGAAGCTTTCTTT. It encodes CASIPASAGGMNTEAFF.

At least ten counts were recorded for this clonotype. The V call is TRBV5-1, the J call TRBJ2-7, with TRBD2 as a possible D gene (6 bases). Germline lookup yields CDR1 SGHRS and CDR2 YFSETQ. V dropped 5 bases and J dropped 3 bases, with 15 bases sitting between them. The CDR3 has 14 amino acids. The CDR3: CASSPRLGVYEQYF. The CDR3 DNA sequence: TGCGCCAGCAGTCCGAGACTAGGGGTCTACGAGCAGTACTTC.

V and J are TRBV6-1 and TRBJ1-5; weak D call: TRBD1 (6 bases). CDR1 is MNHNS and CDR2 is SASEGT in the germline V gene. This CDR3 contains 14 residues. Trimming took off 5 bases at V and 5 bases at J, with 13 bases between the two ends. The CDR3 bases are TGTGCCAGCAGTCTGAGGGGGGGGCATCAGCCCCAGCATTTT. Translating it yields CASSLRGGHQPQHF.

This clonotype was seen only a few times. The chain carries TRBV5-1 and TRBJ1-1; D not resolved. CDR3 length: 14 amino acids. CDR1 SGHRS and CDR2 YFSETQ come from the germline V gene. V lost 2 bases and J lost 5, with 13 bases in between. CDR3 sequence reads: CASSLGPTETEAFF. CDR3 coding DNA: TGCGCCAGCAGCTTAGGACCCACGGAAACTGAAGCTTTCTTT.

This clonotype came up many times. The rearrangement joins TRBV20-1 to TRBJ1-2; TRBD1 aligns across 11 bases. Germline loops: CDR1 DFQATT, CDR2 SNEGSKA (reference sequence). The CDR3 loop spans 13 amino acids. The CDR3, as DNA: TGCAAGTCTGGGACAGGGGGGAACTATGGCTACACCTTC. Its protein is CKSGTGGNYGYTF.

The table lists this clonotype with many counts. V and J are TRBV5-1 and TRBJ2-1; 7 bases fit TRBD1. The CDR3 runs to 15 residues. Looked up from germline, CDR1 is SGHRS and CDR2 is YFSETQ. V dropped 2 bases and J dropped 9; count of bases not matched to a gene: 11. The CDR3 bases are TGCGCCAGCAGCTTTAATCCGGGACAGCTTGGTGAGCAGTTCTTC. Encoded protein: CASSFNPGQLGEQFF.

This clonotype was recorded at least ten times. The rearrangement joins TRBV2 to TRBJ2-2; 8 nucleotides agree with TRBD1. Losses at the gene ends were 4 bases for V and 5 bases for J; bases not matched to a gene: 6. CDR1 is SNHLY, CDR2 FYNNEI, per germline. The CDR3 extends over 15 amino acids. This CDR3 is CASSGGQVRTGELFF. DNA for the CDR3: TGTGCCAGCAGTGGGGGACAGGTTCGGACCGGGGAGCTGTTTTTT.

The chain links TRBV6-5 to TRBJ1-2; the D gene is possibly TRBD1 (6 bases). Germline V CDR1 and CDR2: MNHEY, SVGAGI. The CDR3 covers 16 residues. The V end was cut by 2 bases, the J end by 11 bases, with 24 bases between. The CDR3 spells CASSYEVTGGVQGYTF. CDR3 bases: TGTGCCAGCAGTTACGAAGTCACTGGGGGGGTACAGGGATACACCTTC.

CDR3 region: CASSRDRGSVENIQYF. The CDR3 region has the DNA TGTGCCAGCTCACGGGACAGGGGATCAGTGGAAAACATTCAGTACTTC. The chain employs TRBV18 and TRBJ2-4, with 10 bases matching TRBD1. The germline V gene has CDR1 KGHSH and CDR2 LQKENI. The CDR3 runs to 16 residues. V was clipped by 4 bases and J by 5 bases; unmatched bases: 8.

Many counts were recorded for this clonotype. The chain has TRBV11-1 and TRBJ2-2, with D perhaps TRBD2 (5 bases). Trimming pared 1 base from V and 0 bases from J, leaving 15 bases between. Germline V gene sequence: CDR1 SGHAT, CDR2 FQDESV (reference sequence). The CDR3 runs 18 residues. In DNA, the CDR3 is TGTGCCAGCAGCTTAGGAGGGAGTGGGCCTGCGAACACCGGGGAGCTGTTTTTT. Protein sequence: CASSLGGSGPANTGELFF.

This clonotype was detected many times. The chain has TRBV6-1 and TRBJ2-1; 8 positions agree with TRBD2. This CDR3 has 17 residues. From germline, CDR1 is MNHNS and CDR2 SASEGT. Trimming at V came to 6 bases and at J to 4 bases, leaving 14 bases not matched to a gene. The CDR3 bases are TGTGCCAGCAGCCCCCTCTCCAGGACTAGCACTTACAATGAGCAGTTCTTC. Residues: CASSPLSRTSTYNEQFF.

This clonotype was counted between two and nine times. The gene calls are TRBV5-1 and TRBJ2-7; TRBD1 matches at 10 bases. J was trimmed by 6 bases and V by 0 bases; bases with no gene match: 6. Per germline, CDR1 SGHRS and CDR2 YFSETQ. The CDR3 runs to 15 residues. The CDR3 nucleotides read TGCGCCAGCAGCTTGGGGGGACAGGGGAGCCTCGAGCAGTACTTC. Protein: CASSLGGQGSLEQYF.

At least ten counts were recorded for this clonotype. J is TRBJ2-7 and V is TRBV20-1; 7 bases agree with TRBD2. Germline assignment: CDR1 DFQATT and CDR2 SNEGSKA (reference sequence). The CDR3 loop spans 16 amino acids. With 1 base clipped from V and 6 bases from J, the junction kept 15 bases outside the gene matches. The CDR3 DNA reads as TGCAGTGCTAGAGGGCCGACTAGCCGGCGACCATTCGAGCAGTACTTC. It encodes CSARGPTSRRPFEQYF.

This clonotype was observed at least ten times. The chain links TRBV6-1 to TRBJ1-4, with unresolved D. V shed 5 bases and J shed 8 bases, with 12 bases lying between them. The CDR3 has 13 residues. Germline V gene lookup returns CDR1 MNHNS and CDR2 SASEGT. As DNA, the CDR3 is TGTGCCAGCAGTCCCGGACCATACGAAAAACTGTTTTTT. It is translated as CASSPGPYEKLFF.

This clonotype was counted many times. The chain is built from TRBV10-3 and TRBJ1-1; 8 bases map to TRBD1. V lost 7 bases and J lost 3; bases outside the gene matches: 13. Per germline, CDR1 ENHRY and CDR2 SYGVKD. The CDR3 contains 16 residues. CDR3 in amino acids: CAIMAQQGAGYTEAFF. As DNA, the CDR3 is TGTGCCATCATGGCCCAGCAGGGGGCGGGGTACACTGAAGCTTTCTTT.

This clonotype occurred many times. This sequence joins TRBV29-1 and TRBJ1-6, with 8 nucleotides matching TRBD1. V lost 1 base to trimming and J lost 8 bases; unmatched junction nucleotides: 4. Per the germline V gene, CDR1 is SQVTM and CDR2 is ANQGSEA. The CDR3 sequence is 14 residues long. The CDR3 DNA reads TGCAGCGTTGAAGGGACAGGGAAGGATTCACCCCTCCACTTT. Encoded protein: CSVEGTGKDSPLHF.

This clonotype was seen repeatedly, ten times or more. The chain couples TRBV7-9 to TRBJ1-1; maybe TRBD1 (6 bases). CDR3 size: 15 residues. Trimming removed 4 bases at V and 1 base at J, with 13 bases between. Germline lookup yields CDR1 SEHNR and CDR2 FQNEAQ (reference sequence). The CDR3 region has the DNA TGTGCCAGCAGCTACGGACAGAGCCCGAACACTGAAGCTTTCTTT. Translated, it gives CASSYGQSPNTEAFF.

In its sample, this clonotype was seen a few times. V is TRBV5-1 and J is TRBJ1-2; D gene ambiguous. This CDR3 has 15 amino acids. The ends were cut back, 0 bases at V and 2 bases at J, with 11 bases in the middle. CDR1 and CDR2 from the germline V gene are SGHRS and YFSETQ. The CDR3 DNA reads as TGCGCCAGCAGCTTGGGGGTACGGACGAACTATGGCTACACCTTC. Translation: CASSLGVRTNYGYTF. The complete variable domain, with remaining parts taken from reference TRBV5-1 and TRBJ1-2, reads KAGVTQTPRYLIKTRGQQVTLSCSPISGHRSVSWYQQTPGQGLQFLFEYFSETQRNKGNFPGRFSGRQFSNSRSEMNVSTLELGDSALYLCASSLGVRTNYGYTFGSGTRLTVV.

Of note for this clonotype: One end of the junction varies from germline; a read error may be responsible. This chain uses TRBV7-9 with TRBJ2-3; 10 nucleotides line up with TRBD2. The CDR3 runs 15 residues. Germline CDR1 is SEHNR and CDR2 is FQNEAQ (reference sequence). This CDR3 reads CASSSSGRPTDTRYF. As DNA, the CDR3 is TGTGCCAGCAGCTCTAGCGGGAGACCCACAGATACGCGGTATTTT.

In this sample, this clonotype turned up a few times. The chain is built from TRBV7-8 and TRBJ1-1; D gene uncertain. Deletions cut 1 base from V and 8 bases from J, with 8 bases between. The CDR3 extends over 12 amino acids. Germline lookup yields CDR1 SGHVS and CDR2 FQNEAQ. The CDR3 loop reads CASSLGPLEAFF. CDR3 coding DNA: TGTGCCAGCAGCTTAGGTCCCCTCGAAGCTTTCTTT.

This clonotype was seen many times. This chain uses TRBV12-3 or TRBV12-4 with TRBJ1-1; tentative D call: TRBD1 (6 bases). Trimming took off 2 bases at V and 8 bases at J, with 15 bases between the two ends. The CDR3 sequence is 14 residues long. For the CDR3, the DNA is TGTGCCAGCAGTTTAAGCTCTGGACAGTCGGAAGCTTTCTTT. Its protein is CASSLSSGQSEAFF.

The gene calls are TRBV6-5 and TRBJ1-2; 7 bases line up with TRBD1. V lost 0 bases and J lost 3; bases outside the gene matches: 10. CDR1 MNHEY and CDR2 SVGAGI come from the germline V gene. CDR3 length: 17 amino acids. The CDR3 loop is CASSYSVGRGLDYGYTF. The DNA for the CDR3 is TGTGCCAGCAGTTACTCGGTTGGGAGGGGGCTTGACTATGGCTACACCTTC.